A single sample is the source of the 13 T cell receptor beta chains below, sequenced in a study of cytomegalovirus exposure and HLA in healthy donors. 13 Jbeta primers and 60 Vbeta primers were used for the PCR. Repertoires were generated with immunoSEQ multiplex PCR, while TCRdb's copy carries only in-frame clones and drops some. The top ten hold approximately 0.22% of the sample, which has around 220,000 clones, roughly 80% seen once. Material for sequencing was PBMCs. These receptor sequences come from a girl aged 2 to 10 in good health and CMV-seronegative.

This rearrangement joins TRBV29-1 to TRBJ2-2; possibly TRBD1 for D (5 bases). The CDR3 length is 12 residues. Per germline, CDR1 SQVTM and CDR2 ANQGSEA. The germline V and J ends were trimmed by 6 bases and 6 bases, with 11 bases remaining between them. As DNA, the CDR3 is TGCAGCGTCGTATGGGGCGCCGGGGAGCTGTTTTTT. It translates to CSVVWGAGELFF.

The J gene is TRBJ1-1, the V gene TRBV6-5, with unresolved D. V lost 7 bases, J lost 1 base, and 10 bases lay in between. Germline-derived CDR1 and CDR2 are MNHEY and SVGAGI. The length of the CDR3 is 13 residues. CDR3 nucleotide sequence: TGTGCCAGCAAGAAAGCTACGAACACTGAAGCTTTCTTT. Translating it yields CASKKATNTEAFF.

The CDR3 DNA reads TGTGCCAGCAGTGGGGCGGGAGGTGGAAACACCATATATTTT. This sequence encodes CASSGAGGGNTIYF. The chain is built from TRBV6-5 and TRBJ1-3; D might be TRBD1 (5 bases). Trimming removed 5 bases at V and 3 bases at J, with 11 bases between. Germline assignment: CDR1 MNHEY and CDR2 SVGAGI. CDR3 length: 14 residues.

In this sample, this clone turned up a few times. V and J are TRBV2 and TRBJ2-7, with D perhaps matching TRBD2 (5 bases). Germline assignment: CDR1 SNHLY and CDR2 FYNNEI. Trimming left V 4 bases short and J 7 bases short, with 20 bases between. The CDR3 totals 15 residues. CDR3 amino acids: CASSVPRTGLGEQYF. The DNA of the CDR3 is TGTGCCAGCAGTGTCCCCCGGACGGGATTGGGGGAGCAGTACTTC.

Regarding this clone: Because it lacks the conserved phenylalanine or tryptophan at the end, this CDR3 is likely a read error. The rearrangement joins TRBV29-1 to TRBJ2-6; D call uncertain. The CDR3 has 14 amino acids. Trimming pared 3 bases from V and 0 bases from J, leaving 6 bases between. The germline V gene has CDR1 SQVTM and CDR2 ANQGSEA. The CDR3 bases are TGCAGCGTTGAGCTCCGCTCTGGGGCCAACGTCCTGACTTCC. Translated, it gives CSVELRSGANVLTS.

This chain joins TRBV7-2 and TRBJ2-1; D may be TRBD2 (6 bases). CDR1 is SGHTA, CDR2 FQGNSA, per germline. The CDR3 runs to 16 residues. V was clipped by 5 bases and J by 2 bases, with 16 bases between them. As DNA, the CDR3 is TGTGCCAGCAGCCCTAGTGGGGGGTTAACCTACAATGAGCAGTTCTTC. This sequence encodes CASSPSGGLTYNEQFF.

V usage is TRBV2 and J usage is TRBJ1-1, with D possibly TRBD1 on 6 matching bases. V was trimmed by 6 bases and J by 7 bases, leaving 15 bases between them. CDR3 length: 13 amino acids. Germline values: CDR1 SNHLY, CDR2 FYNNEI. This CDR3 is CASRLGAELEAFF. CDR3 bases: TGTGCCAGCAGACTGGGGGCGGAACTTGAAGCTTTCTTT.

The rearrangement uses TRBV5-1 and TRBJ2-3, with TRBD2 identical over 13 bases. Germline V lookup: CDR1 SGHRS, CDR2 YFSETQ. V gave up 6 bases and J gave up 4 bases; unmatched junction bases: 2. There are 14 residues in the CDR3. The DNA of the CDR3 is TGCGCCAGCACGGGACTAGCGGGACCAGATACGCAGTATTTT. It translates to CASTGLAGPDTQYF.

The chain couples TRBV19 to TRBJ2-3; a weak D match, TRBD2 (7 bases). Deletions cut 4 bases from V and 2 bases from J, with 13 bases between. Germline CDR1 reads LNHDA; CDR2 reads SQIVND (reference sequence). This CDR3 has 15 residues. CDR3 amino acids: CASSREGGLTDTQYF. DNA for the CDR3: TGTGCCAGTAGTAGGGAGGGGGGTCTCACAGATACGCAGTATTTT.

The chain has TRBV6-1 and TRBJ1-3; D not resolved. V was shortened by 4 bases and J by 0 bases, with 7 bases between the two germline ends. This CDR3 is built from 14 residues. Per the germline V gene, CDR1 is MNHNS and CDR2 is SASEGT. As DNA, the CDR3 is TGTGCCAGCAGTGGACGGGGCTCTGGAAACACCATATATTTT. Translation: CASSGRGSGNTIYF.

The DNA of the CDR3 is TGTGCCAGTAGTATAATAGCGGGGGGATCCCAAGAGACCCAGTACTTC. The encoded protein is CASSIIAGGSQETQYF. The chain recombines TRBV19 with TRBJ2-5, with 10 bases aligning to TRBD2. CDR3 length equals 16 residues. Germline trimming cut 2 bases from V and 1 base from J; bases unmatched to any gene: 4. In germline, CDR1 is LNHDA, CDR2 SQIVND (reference sequence).

This rearrangement joins TRBV6-5 to TRBJ2-1, with D perhaps TRBD2 (6 bases). Germline loops: CDR1 MNHEY, CDR2 SVGAGI. The V gene lost 0 bases and the J gene lost 6 bases, with 9 bases spanning the gap. The CDR3 is made up of 14 amino acids. The CDR3 here is CASSYSGDSNEQFF. For the CDR3, the DNA is TGTGCCAGCAGTTACTCGGGGGACTCCAATGAGCAGTTCTTC.

As to this clone: The sample carries other DNA sequences with the same CDR3. The chain links TRBV1 to TRBJ1-1; the table's D call TRBD1 went unverified against the DNA. TRBV1 is a known pseudogene. The CDR3 totals 18 residues. In nucleotides, the CDR3 is TGCACCAGCAGCCAAGCCTGGACAGGGGTCGTCAAGAACACTGAAGCCTTCTTT. Amino acid sequence: CTSSQAWTGVVKNTEAFF.